The 27 T cell receptor beta chains below come from one sample, sequenced in a study of cytomegalovirus exposure and HLA in healthy donors. With 60 Vbeta and 13 Jbeta primers, the PCR was carried out. Repertoires were generated with immunoSEQ multiplex PCR, while TCRdb's copy carries only in-frame clones and drops some. The sample consists of 200,000 to 250,000 clones, approximately 82% of them appearing once. Sample: PBMCs. The receptors were sampled from a woman aged 35 to 49 in good health and CMV-seronegative.

This clone was detected only a few times. CDR3: CASSLVDKNTEAFF. CDR3 in DNA: TGTGCCAGCAGCTTGGTCGACAAGAACACTGAAGCTTTCTTT. The rearrangement joins TRBV5-6 to TRBJ1-1; D is unresolved. CDR1 is SGHDT and CDR2 is YYEEEE in the germline V gene. The germline V and J ends were trimmed by 0 bases and 1 base, with 7 bases remaining between them. The CDR3 is 14 residues long.

V and J are TRBV5-1 and TRBJ2-7; 7 bases align to TRBD1. The germline V gene has CDR1 SGHRS and CDR2 YFSETQ. This CDR3 region has 15 residues. Trimming took 0 bases from V and 3 from J; bases not matched to a gene: 6. CDR3 region: CASSLVGTVNYEQYF. Here the CDR3 DNA reads TGCGCCAGCAGCTTGGTAGGGACAGTGAACTACGAGCAGTACTTC. Full variable domain (remainder filled in from reference TRBV5-1 and TRBJ2-7): KAGVTQTPRYLIKTRGQQVTLSCSPISGHRSVSWYQQTPGQGLQFLFEYFSETQRNKGNFPGRFSGRQFSNSRSEMNVSTLELGDSALYLCASSLVGTVNYEQYFGPGTRLTVT.

The count of this clone is one. The chain has TRBV28 and TRBJ2-7; the D gene is possibly TRBD1 (6 bases). Germline CDR1 reads MDHEN; CDR2 reads SYDVKM. The CDR3 covers 15 residues. V lost 6 bases and J lost 3, with 18 bases in between. The CDR3 DNA reads TGTGCCAGCAGCACCACTACGACAGGCATCTACGAGCAGTACTTC. Its protein is CASSTTTTGIYEQYF. Full variable domain (rest looked up from reference TRBV28 and TRBJ2-7): DVKVTQSSRYLVKRTGEKVFLECVQDMDHENMFWYRQDPGLGLRLIYFSYDVKMKEKGDIPEGYSVSREKKERFSLILESASTNQTSMYLCASSTTTTGIYEQYFGPGTRLTVT.

The rearrangement uses TRBV2 and TRBJ2-4, with 7 bases lining up with TRBD1. Germline V CDR1 and CDR2: SNHLY, FYNNEI. The CDR3 covers 19 residues. With V trimmed by 8 bases and J by 0 bases, 19 bases remained unmatched. This CDR3 reads CASLPRTGVDNEAKNIQYF. Here the CDR3 DNA reads TGTGCCAGCCTCCCGAGGACAGGCGTAGATAACGAAGCCAAAAACATTCAGTACTTC.

J is TRBJ1-1 and V is TRBV7-9; maybe TRBD1 (5 bases). Trimming removed 5 bases at V and 6 bases at J, with 13 bases between. This CDR3 is 13 amino acids long. Germline V gene lookup returns CDR1 SEHNR and CDR2 FQNEAQ (reference sequence). CDR3 in amino acids: CASSPPRGPEAFF. Here the CDR3 DNA reads TGTGCCAGCAGCCCCCCGCGGGGCCCTGAAGCTTTCTTT.

This clone was detected once. This chain connects TRBV13 to TRBJ2-2; 8 bases agree with TRBD1. J gave up 6 bases and V 5 bases, and 5 bases lay outside the gene matches. CDR1 is PRHDT and CDR2 is FYEKMQ in the germline V gene (reference sequence). The CDR3 contains 14 residues. CDR3 nucleotides: TGTGCCAGCAGCCCGGAACAGGGGGCCGGGGAGCTGTTTTTT. Encoded protein: CASSPEQGAGELFF.

The V call is TRBV30, the J call TRBJ1-4; D uncertain. The length of the CDR3 is 11 residues. The germline V gene encodes CDR1 GTSNPN and CDR2 SVGIG (reference sequence). The germline V and J ends were trimmed by 2 bases and 10 bases, with 8 bases remaining between them. The chain's CDR3 is CAWSPAGKLFF. CDR3 nucleotides: TGTGCCTGGAGTCCGGCGGGAAAACTGTTTTTT.

The gene calls are TRBV13 and TRBJ1-2; 7 nucleotides line up with TRBD1. CDR3 size: 16 residues. Per germline, CDR1 PRHDT and CDR2 FYEKMQ (reference sequence). Germline trimming cut 2 bases from V and 2 bases from J; bases unmatched to any gene: 8. The CDR3 protein is CASSLLGQGVNYGYTF. CDR3 coding DNA: TGTGCCAGCAGCTTATTGGGCCAGGGGGTAAACTATGGCTACACCTTC.

This clone was observed a single time. Relative to the germline gene, one junction end is altered; a read error may explain this. The chain is built from TRBV7-7 and TRBJ2-5, with 8 bases fitting TRBD2. CDR1 and CDR2 from the germline V gene are SSHAT and FNYEAQ (reference sequence). The CDR3 loop spans 13 amino acids. The CDR3: CASSLGLGETQYF. CDR3 coding DNA: TGTGCTAGCAGCCTGGGACTAGGCGAGACCCAGTACTTC.

V gene TRBV7-2 combines with J gene TRBJ2-7, with TRBD2 matching over 7 bases. The germline V gene has CDR1 SGHTA and CDR2 FQGNSA. The CDR3 loop spans 15 amino acids. The V and J ends lost 1 base and 5 bases, in that order; junction bases with no gene match: 8. The DNA for the CDR3 is TGTGCCAGCAGCTTAGAGAAGCGGGGCTGGGACGAGCAGTACTTC. This sequence encodes CASSLEKRGWDEQYF. The variable domain in full, completed from reference TRBV7-2 and TRBJ2-7, reads GAGVSQSPSNKVTEKGKDVELRCDPISGHTALYWYRQSLGQGLEFLIYFQGNSAPDKSGLPSDRFSAERTGGSVSTLTIQRTQQEDSAVYLCASSLEKRGWDEQYFGPGTRLTVT.

V usage is TRBV15 and J usage is TRBJ2-2; 9 bases align to TRBD1. V shed 0 bases and J 5 bases; nucleotides not matched to a gene: 10. The CDR3 contains 18 residues. Looked up from germline, CDR1 is LNHNV and CDR2 is YYDKDF (reference sequence). The CDR3 region has the DNA TGTGCCACCAGCAGAGATCCCCCGGGACAGGGAAGGACCGGGGAGCTGTTTTTT. It is translated as CATSRDPPGQGRTGELFF.

This clone was recorded a few times. V usage is TRBV9 and J usage is TRBJ1-3; D is ambiguous. CDR1 and CDR2 (germline): SGDLS, YYNGEE. V lost 3 bases and J 3 bases, leaving 4 bases between the germline ends. CDR3 length: 12 residues. The CDR3 loop is CASSANGNTIYF. As DNA, the CDR3 is TGTGCCAGCAGCGCAAATGGAAACACCATATATTTT.

This clone was found a few times. A junction end diverges from the germline sequence, so it may reflect a read error. The CDR3 sequence is CASSLSDRGYREF. The CDR3 nucleotides are TGCGCCAGCAGCTTGTCGGACAGGGGCTACAGGGAATTT. J is TRBJ1-1 and V is TRBV5-1, with TRBD1 identical over 9 bases. The CDR3 has 13 residues. Looked up from germline, CDR1 is SGHRS and CDR2 is YFSETQ.

This CDR3 is CASSVLRGSSYEQYF. The CDR3 nucleotides are TGTGCCAGCAGCGTACTTCGGGGGAGCTCCTACGAGCAGTACTTC. The chain is built from TRBV9 and TRBJ2-7, with a possible D match to TRBD2 (6 bases). Germline CDR1 reads SGDLS; CDR2 reads YYNGEE. V was shortened by 1 base and J by 0 bases, with 11 bases between the two germline ends. The length of the CDR3 is 15 residues. Variable domain in full (rest from reference TRBV9 and TRBJ2-7): DSGVTQTPKHLITATGQRVTLRCSPRSGDLSVYWYQQSLDQGLQFLIQYYNGEERAKGNILERFSAQQFPDLHSELNLSSLELGDSALYFCASSVLRGSSYEQYFGPGTRLTVT.

V usage is TRBV7-6 and J usage is TRBJ2-3, with 8 bases identical to TRBD2. From germline, CDR1 is SGHVS and CDR2 FNYEAQ. The V and J ends lost 0 bases and 13 bases, in that order; junction bases with no gene match: 6. The CDR3 sequence is 13 residues long. The CDR3 DNA reads TGTGCCAGCAGCTTAGCGGGCGGGGGGCAGAAGTATTTT. Amino acids: CASSLAGGGQKYF.

This clone has just one count. V is TRBV6-1 and J is TRBJ2-7, with a possible D match to TRBD1 (5 bases). Trimming took 10 bases from V and 0 from J, leaving 10 bases between them. The CDR3 sequence is 12 residues long. CDR1 MNHNS and CDR2 SASEGT come from the germline V gene. In nucleotides, the CDR3 is TGTGCCACTCCAGGGTCCTCCTACGAGCAGTACTTC. Its protein is CATPGSSYEQYF.

The chain combines TRBV11-3 with TRBJ2-3, with 8 positions matching TRBD2. J gave up 2 bases and V 5 bases, and 9 bases lay outside the gene matches. The CDR3 is 16 amino acids. The germline V gene encodes CDR1 SGHNT and CDR2 YENEEA. CDR3 coding DNA: TGTGCCAGCAGCCCGCACGGGACTAGAGCCACAGATACGCAGTATTTT. This translates into CASSPHGTRATDTQYF. Based on the CDR3 plus reference TRBV11-3 and TRBJ2-3, the full variable domain is EAGVVQSPRYKIIEKKQPVAFWCNPISGHNTLYWYLQNLGQGPELLIRYENEEAVDDSQLPKDRFSAERLKGVDSTLKIQPAELGDSAVYLCASSPHGTRATDTQYFGPGTRLTVL.

The V gene is TRBV7-2, the J gene TRBJ1-2; D gene uncertain. V was clipped by 4 bases and J by 5 bases, with 14 bases between them. The CDR3 contains 14 residues. Germline V lookup: CDR1 SGHTA, CDR2 FQGNSA. The chain's CDR3 is CASSYPGLEYGYTF. The CDR3 DNA reads as TGTGCCAGCAGCTACCCCGGACTGGAGTATGGCTACACCTTC.

The table lists this clone with a few counts. The chain has TRBV7-2 and TRBJ1-4; D might be TRBD1 (6 bases). Trimming shortened V by 7 bases and J by 8 bases, and 11 bases separated the two germline ends. The CDR3 length is 12 residues. The germline gives CDR1 SGHTA, CDR2 FQGNSA. CDR3 amino acids: CASTDRNEKLFF. The CDR3 DNA reads TGTGCCAGCACCGACAGGAACGAAAAACTGTTTTTT.

This clone has just one count. V gene TRBV5-6 combines with J gene TRBJ1-2; D may be TRBD1 (6 bases). Germline V gives CDR1 SGHDT, CDR2 YYEEEE. CDR3 size: 12 residues. V shed 2 bases and J shed 12 bases, with 14 bases lying between them. The CDR3 is CASSFYTGPHTF. In DNA, the CDR3 is TGTGCCAGCAGCTTTTATACAGGGCCCCACACCTTC. Filled out from reference TRBV5-6 and TRBJ1-2, the complete variable domain reads DAGVTQSPTHLIKTRGQQVTLRCSPKSGHDTVSWYQQALGQGPQFIFQYYEEEERQRGNFPDRFSGHQFPNYSSELNVNALLLGDSALYLCASSFYTGPHTFGSGTRLTVV.

The gene calls are TRBV10-3 and TRBJ2-7; a possible D gene is TRBD1 (6 bases). V lost 7 bases and J 2 bases, leaving 9 bases between the germline ends. Germline V gives CDR1 ENHRY, CDR2 SYGVKD. There are 12 residues in the CDR3. This CDR3 is CAIKQGPYEQYF. The CDR3 region has the DNA TGTGCCATCAAACAGGGCCCCTACGAGCAGTACTTC.

This clone was seen a handful of times. This sequence joins TRBV19 and TRBJ2-5, with 11 bases identical to TRBD1. This CDR3 is 16 amino acids long. Germline CDR1 is LNHDA and CDR2 is SQIVND (reference sequence). V shed 3 bases and J 3 bases; nucleotides not matched to a gene: 6. CDR3: CASSIPDRGLKETQYF. CDR3 nucleotides: TGTGCCAGTAGTATCCCGGACAGGGGGCTCAAAGAGACCCAGTACTTC. The whole variable domain, filled in from reference TRBV19 and TRBJ2-5, reads DGGITQSPKYLFRKEGQNVTLSCEQNLNHDAMYWYRQDPGQGLRLIYYSQIVNDFQKGDIAEGYSVSREKKESFPLTVTSAQKNPTAFYLCASSIPDRGLKETQYFGPGTRLLVL.

This clone was seen only a few times. This chain joins TRBV18 and TRBJ1-1, with D perhaps TRBD1 (6 bases). Trimming left V 7 bases short and J 5 bases short, with 14 bases between. CDR3 length equals 13 residues. Germline loops: CDR1 KGHSH, CDR2 LQKENI. CDR3 in amino acids: CASLQGATTEAFF. CDR3 bases: TGTGCCAGCTTACAGGGAGCGACGACTGAAGCTTTCTTT.

V gene TRBV6-5 combines with J gene TRBJ2-5, with 7 bases fitting TRBD2. This CDR3 has 14 residues. The germline gives CDR1 MNHEY, CDR2 SVGAGI. With 7 bases clipped from V and 1 base from J, the junction kept 6 bases outside the gene matches. CDR3 nucleotides: TGTGCCAGCAATCGGGGAGGGCCCCAAGAGACCCAGTACTTC. This codes for CASNRGGPQETQYF.

The V and J genes are TRBV27 and TRBJ1-6, with TRBD1 matching over 7 bases. V was clipped by 3 bases and J by 3 bases; unmatched bases: 5. CDR1 and CDR2 (germline): MNHEY, SMNVEV (reference sequence). The CDR3 has 16 amino acids. The CDR3 coding sequence is TGTGCCAGCAGTTTCAGACAGGGAATCTATAATTCACCCCTCCACTTT. Protein product: CASSFRQGIYNSPLHF.

The gene calls are TRBV7-3 and TRBJ2-6, with D perhaps TRBD2 (5 bases). With 4 bases removed from V and 0 bases from J, the gap between germline ends came to 10 bases. This CDR3 spans 16 amino acids. Germline V gene sequence: CDR1 SGHTA, CDR2 FQGTGA. CDR3 coding DNA: TGTGCCAGCAGCTCATTGGGGAGCTCTGGGGCCAACGTCCTGACTTTC. Its translation: CASSSLGSSGANVLTF.

This clone has just one count. This chain uses TRBV7-6 with TRBJ1-1; unclear D gene. Germline assignment: CDR1 SGHVS and CDR2 FNYEAQ. The CDR3 runs 13 residues. The ends were cut back, 5 bases at V and 1 base at J, with 8 bases in the middle. The CDR3 is CASSQRANTEAFF. The CDR3 bases are TGTGCCAGCAGCCAGCGCGCGAACACTGAAGCTTTCTTT.